This TCR beta chain was found in a study of cytotoxic CD8 clonotypes in ibrutinib-treated CLL. Across the study: Included were 11 relapsed/refractory and approximately 15 treatment-naive patients, of whom about 18 were IGHV unmutated. When averaged across all of the samples, the counts came to hundreds of thousands of productive templates and 85,000 to 95,000 productive rearrangements.

Clones were sequenced by immunoSEQ multiplex PCR, and TCRdb holds only the in-frame ones, with some missing. Seen here are under 150,000 clones, 80% observed once, and the top ten hold 7.5% to 8%. Frozen-stored PBMCs produced approximately 2 micrograms of genomic DNA for TCR beta libraries. The CDR3 runs to 15 residues. The V end lost 6 bases, the J end lost 4 bases, and 18 bases lay between the germline ends. Germline values: CDR1 MNHEY, CDR2 SMNVEV (reference sequence). This clonotype originated in a human donor with chronic lymphocytic leukemia. The sequences come from PBMCs, collected after 36 months of ibrutinib treatment. The chain uses TRBV27 and TRBJ1-2, with D perhaps TRBD1 (6 bases). The CDR3 coding sequence is TGTGCCAGCAGGAACCTACCTACAGGGACCTATGGCTACACCTTC. Translating it yields CASRNLPTGTYGYTF.